Each of the 3 T cell receptor beta chains below was sequenced from the same sample in a study of T cells after yellow fever vaccination. Using its own MiXCR run on the 5' RACE reads, TCRdb lists one record per CDR3 protein. Here the sample spans 500,000 to 650,000 distinct CDR3 sequences, about 15% being singletons. The material was PBMCs, obtained 5 to 6 days after the first yellow fever vaccination. These receptors all stem from a man aged 18 to 30 who received the YFV17D yellow fever vaccine.

The chain couples TRBV7-2 to TRBJ1-5, with D unresolved. The CDR3 length is 14 residues. Germline CDR1 and CDR2: SGHTA and FQGNSA. V lost 2 bases, J lost 0 bases, and 5 bases lay in between. CDR3 nucleotide sequence: TGTGCCAGCAGCTTATTTAATAGCAATCAGCCCCAGCATTTT. Its translation: CASSLFNSNQPQHF.

The J gene is TRBJ2-1, the V gene TRBV5-1, with D tentatively TRBD1 (6 bases). Per germline, CDR1 SGHRS and CDR2 YFSETQ. Trimming cost V 4 bases and J 6 bases, with 23 bases left between them. The CDR3 has 17 amino acids. The CDR3 sequence is CASSQQTGTKVTNEQFF. The CDR3 DNA sequence: TGCGCCAGCAGCCAGCAAACCGGGACAAAGGTGACCAATGAGCAGTTCTTC.

The gene calls are TRBV20-1 and TRBJ2-2; D is unresolved. CDR1 is DFQATT and CDR2 is SNEGSKA in the germline V gene (reference sequence). This CDR3 comprises 15 residues. Deletions cut 1 base from V and 0 bases from J, with 9 bases between. CDR3 sequence (DNA): TGCAGTGCTAGAGGGGCCAGAACGAACACCGGGGAGCTGTTTTTT. This encodes CSARGARTNTGELFF.